The present T cell receptor (beta chain) was sequenced within a study of T-cell memory formation after mild COVID-19. Study-level background: Among the donors, TCR clusters were largely specific to each donor. Broader study findings: Some clones that responded were present in memory (sampled pre-infection), which suggests cross-reactive memory joined.

From the 5' RACE reads, TCRdb called clonotypes with MiXCR, one entry per CDR3 protein. The sample includes about 140,000 distinct CDR3 sequences, around 13% of them seen just once. This clonotype was observed a handful of times. Its antigen remains unidentified. This CDR3 comprises 18 residues. Losses at the gene ends were 9 bases for V and 2 bases for J; bases not matched to a gene: 10. Germline V lookup: CDR1 LNHNV, CDR2 YYDKDF (reference sequence). This sequence was found in an adult woman who had mild COVID-19 (a few samples of this study predate the infection). Cell type and time point are not known. The chain is built from TRBV15 and TRBJ2-1; 16 bases align to TRBD2. The sequenced sample was PBMCs or a T cell subset sorted from them (not recorded which). The CDR3 nucleotides read TGTGCCACGGAAGGGACTAGCGGGAGGGTCGGCCCCTACAATGAGCAGTTCTTC. Protein: CATEGTSGRVGPYNEQFF.